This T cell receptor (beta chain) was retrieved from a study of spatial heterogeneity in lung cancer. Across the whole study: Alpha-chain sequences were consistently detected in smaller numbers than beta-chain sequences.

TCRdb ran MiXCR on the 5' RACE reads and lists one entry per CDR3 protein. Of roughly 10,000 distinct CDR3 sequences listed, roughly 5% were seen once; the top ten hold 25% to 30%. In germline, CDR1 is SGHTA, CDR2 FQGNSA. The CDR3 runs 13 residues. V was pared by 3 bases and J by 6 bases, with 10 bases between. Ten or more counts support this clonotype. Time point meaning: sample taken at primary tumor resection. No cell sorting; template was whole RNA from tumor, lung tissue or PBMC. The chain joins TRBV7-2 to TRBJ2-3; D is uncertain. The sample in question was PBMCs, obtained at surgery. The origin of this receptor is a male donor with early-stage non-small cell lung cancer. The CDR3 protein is CASSFRHSDTQYF. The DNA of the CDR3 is TGTGCCAGCAGCTTCCGTCACTCGGATACGCAGTATTTT.